This section outlines one T cell receptor (beta chain) sequence together with its context. Its antigen is not identified. The CDR3 extends over 15 amino acids. Trimming removed 7 bases from V and 5 bases from J, with 21 bases in between. The germline V gene has CDR1 MNHEY and CDR2 SVGAGI. The data derive from a study of glioma-infiltrating T cells after dendritic cell vaccination. Study-wide results and caveats: Few patients contributed both blood and tumor specimens.

Indicated time point: after dendritic cell vaccination, including at tumor progression/relapse. Before vaccination, two weeks after the third vaccination, and at progression, PBMC were collected. The PCR used 60 V beta and 13 J beta primers. Produced via immunoSEQ multiplex PCR; TCRdb's table is partial and in-frame only. Of 75,000 to 85,000 clones listed, 80% to 90% were seen once; the top ten hold about 2.2%. The TCR was taken from a human donor with glioblastoma. The starting material was blood, obtained after dendritic cell vaccination. The chain combines TRBV6-5 with TRBJ2-7; maybe TRBD2 (7 bases). In nucleotides, the CDR3 is TGTGCCAGCACAACGGGGGGCCCCCTGCGAAACGAGCAGTACTTC. Translated: CASTTGGPLRNEQYF.